What follows is one T cell receptor (beta chain) and its context. CDR1 and CDR2 (germline): GTSNPN, SVGIG (reference sequence). After removal of 2 bases from V and 4 bases from J, the junction contained 10 bases not matched to a gene. CDR3 size: 15 residues. This sample is part of a study of CD8 T cells in ankylosing spondylitis. TCRdb ran MiXCR on the 5' RACE reads and lists one entry per CDR3 protein. The table includes about 150,000 distinct CDR3 sequences, about 6.7% detected once. Sequenced sample: blood, either unsorted or a sorted T cell fraction (not recorded which). The chain couples TRBV30 to TRBJ2-7, with TRBD1 identical over 8 bases. This TCR derives from a female donor with ankylosing spondylitis or in good health (not recorded which). In DNA form, the CDR3 reads TGTGCCTGGAGTATGAGGACAGGGTTGGTGTACGAGCAGTACTTC. This codes for CAWSMRTGLVYEQYF.